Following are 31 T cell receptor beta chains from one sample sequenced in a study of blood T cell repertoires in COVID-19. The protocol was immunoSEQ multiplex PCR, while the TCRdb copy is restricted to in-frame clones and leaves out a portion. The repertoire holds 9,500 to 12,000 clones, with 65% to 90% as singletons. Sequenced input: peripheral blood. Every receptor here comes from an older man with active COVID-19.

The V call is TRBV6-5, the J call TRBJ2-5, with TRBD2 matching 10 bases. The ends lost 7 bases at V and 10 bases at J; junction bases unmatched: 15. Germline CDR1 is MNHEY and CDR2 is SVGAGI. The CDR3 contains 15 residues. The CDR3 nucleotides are TGTGCCAGCATCCCTCTAGCGGGGGCCCCCCGGGACCAGTACTTC. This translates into CASIPLAGAPRDQYF.

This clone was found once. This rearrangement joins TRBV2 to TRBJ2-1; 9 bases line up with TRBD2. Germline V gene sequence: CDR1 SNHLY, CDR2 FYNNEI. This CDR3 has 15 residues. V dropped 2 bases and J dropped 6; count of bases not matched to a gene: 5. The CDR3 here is CASSEKKLAGNEQFF. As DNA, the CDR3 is TGTGCCAGCAGTGAAAAAAAACTAGCGGGCAATGAGCAGTTCTTC.

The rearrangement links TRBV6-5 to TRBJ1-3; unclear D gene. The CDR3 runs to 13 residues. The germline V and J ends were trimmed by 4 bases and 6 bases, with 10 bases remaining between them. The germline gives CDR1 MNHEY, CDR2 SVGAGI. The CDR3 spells CASSSEFENTIYF. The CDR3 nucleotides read TGTGCCAGCAGTTCGGAGTTTGAAAACACCATATATTTT.

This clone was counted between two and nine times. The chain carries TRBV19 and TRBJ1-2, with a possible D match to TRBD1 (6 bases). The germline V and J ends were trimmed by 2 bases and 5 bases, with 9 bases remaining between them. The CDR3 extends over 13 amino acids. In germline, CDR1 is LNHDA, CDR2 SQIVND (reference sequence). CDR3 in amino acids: CASSINTGYGYTF. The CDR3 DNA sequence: TGTGCCAGTAGTATAAATACAGGGTATGGCTACACCTTC.

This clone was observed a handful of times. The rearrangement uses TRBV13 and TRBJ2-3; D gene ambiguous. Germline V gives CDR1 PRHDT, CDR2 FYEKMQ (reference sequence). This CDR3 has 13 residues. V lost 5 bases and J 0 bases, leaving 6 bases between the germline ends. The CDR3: CASSVYSTDTQYF. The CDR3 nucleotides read TGTGCCAGCAGCGTGTATAGCACAGATACGCAGTATTTT.

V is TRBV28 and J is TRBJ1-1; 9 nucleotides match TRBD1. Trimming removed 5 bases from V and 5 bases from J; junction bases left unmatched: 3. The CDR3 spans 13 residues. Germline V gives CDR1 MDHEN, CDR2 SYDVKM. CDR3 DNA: TGTGCCAGCAGTAGGGACAGGGTGACTGAAGCTTTCTTT. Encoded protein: CASSRDRVTEAFF.

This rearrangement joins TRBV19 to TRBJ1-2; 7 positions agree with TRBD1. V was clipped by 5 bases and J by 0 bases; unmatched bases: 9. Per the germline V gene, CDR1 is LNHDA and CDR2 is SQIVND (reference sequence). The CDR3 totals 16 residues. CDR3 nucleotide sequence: TGTGCCAGTAGTCCCAACAGGGGACTCTCTAACTATGGCTACACCTTC. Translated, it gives CASSPNRGLSNYGYTF.

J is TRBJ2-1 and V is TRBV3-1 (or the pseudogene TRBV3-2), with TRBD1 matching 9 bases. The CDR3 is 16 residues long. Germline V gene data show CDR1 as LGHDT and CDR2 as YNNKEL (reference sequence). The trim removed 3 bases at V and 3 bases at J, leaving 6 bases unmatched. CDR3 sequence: CASSHGTGFFYNEQFF. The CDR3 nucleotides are TGTGCCAGCAGCCATGGGACAGGGTTTTTCTACAATGAGCAGTTCTTC.

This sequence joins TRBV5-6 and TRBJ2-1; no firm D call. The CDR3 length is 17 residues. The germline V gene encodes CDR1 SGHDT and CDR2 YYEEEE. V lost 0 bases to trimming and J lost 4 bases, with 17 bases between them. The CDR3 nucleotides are TGTGCCAGCAGCTTGGCTTACGAGTCCCCGGGTTACAATGAGCAGTTCTTC. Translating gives CASSLAYESPGYNEQFF. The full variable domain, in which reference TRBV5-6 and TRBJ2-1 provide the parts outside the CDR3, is DAGVTQSPTHLIKTRGQQVTLRCSPKSGHDTVSWYQQALGQGPQFIFQYYEEEERQRGNFPDRFSGHQFPNYSSELNVNALLLGDSALYLCASSLAYESPGYNEQFFGPGTRLTVL.

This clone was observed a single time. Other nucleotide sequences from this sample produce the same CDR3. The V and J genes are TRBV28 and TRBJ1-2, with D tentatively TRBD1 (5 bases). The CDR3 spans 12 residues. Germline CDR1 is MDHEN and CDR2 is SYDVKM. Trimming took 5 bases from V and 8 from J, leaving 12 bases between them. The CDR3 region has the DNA TGTGCCAGCAGTCCGGGGACTTCGGGCTACACCTTC. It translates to CASSPGTSGYTF.

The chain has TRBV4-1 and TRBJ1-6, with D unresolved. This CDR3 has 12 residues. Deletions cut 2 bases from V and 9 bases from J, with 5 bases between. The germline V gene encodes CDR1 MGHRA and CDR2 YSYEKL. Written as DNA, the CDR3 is TGCGCCAGCAGCCAAATCTCTTCACCCCTCCACTTT. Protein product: CASSQISSPLHF.

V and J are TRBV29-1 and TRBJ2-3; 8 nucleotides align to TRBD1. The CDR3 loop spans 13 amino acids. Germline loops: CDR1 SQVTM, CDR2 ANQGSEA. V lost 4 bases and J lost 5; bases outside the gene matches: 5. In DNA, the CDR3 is TGCAGCGTTGGGGACAGGTTGGGAGATACGCAGTATTTT. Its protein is CSVGDRLGDTQYF.

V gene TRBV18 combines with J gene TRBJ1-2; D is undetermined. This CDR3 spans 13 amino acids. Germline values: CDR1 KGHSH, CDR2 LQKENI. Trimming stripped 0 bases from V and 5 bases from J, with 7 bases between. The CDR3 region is CASSPPGVYGYTF. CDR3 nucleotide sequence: TGTGCCAGCTCACCACCCGGAGTATATGGCTACACCTTC.

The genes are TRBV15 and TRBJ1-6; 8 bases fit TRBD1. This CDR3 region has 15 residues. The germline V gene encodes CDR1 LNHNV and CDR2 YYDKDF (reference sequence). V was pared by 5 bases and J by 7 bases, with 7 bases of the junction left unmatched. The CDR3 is CATSASHRGNSPLHF. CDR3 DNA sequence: TGTGCCACCAGCGCCAGTCACAGGGGGAATTCACCCCTCCACTTT.

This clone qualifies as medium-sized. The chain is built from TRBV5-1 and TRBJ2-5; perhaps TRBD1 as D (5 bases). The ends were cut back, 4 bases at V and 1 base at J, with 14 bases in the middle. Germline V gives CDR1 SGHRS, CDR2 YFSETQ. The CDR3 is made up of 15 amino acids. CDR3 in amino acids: CASSAIDRSQETQYF. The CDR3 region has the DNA TGCGCCAGCAGCGCTATAGACAGATCCCAAGAGACCCAGTACTTC.

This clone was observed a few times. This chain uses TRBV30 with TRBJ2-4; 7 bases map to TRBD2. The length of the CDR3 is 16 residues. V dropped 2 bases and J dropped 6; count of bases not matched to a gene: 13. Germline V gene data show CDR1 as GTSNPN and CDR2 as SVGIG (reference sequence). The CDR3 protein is CAWSIGGYERGNIQYF. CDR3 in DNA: TGTGCCTGGAGTATCGGGGGTTATGAGCGGGGAAACATTCAGTACTTC.

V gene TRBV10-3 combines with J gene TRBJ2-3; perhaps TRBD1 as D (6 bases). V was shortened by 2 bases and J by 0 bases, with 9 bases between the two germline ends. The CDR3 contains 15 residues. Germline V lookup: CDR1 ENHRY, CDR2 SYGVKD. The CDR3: CAISEGTYSTDTQYF. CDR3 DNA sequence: TGTGCCATCAGTGAGGGGACATATAGCACAGATACGCAGTATTTT.

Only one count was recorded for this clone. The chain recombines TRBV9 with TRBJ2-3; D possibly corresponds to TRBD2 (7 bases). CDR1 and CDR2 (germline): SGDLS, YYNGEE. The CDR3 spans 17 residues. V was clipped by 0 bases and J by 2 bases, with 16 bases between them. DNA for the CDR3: TGTGCCAGCAGCGTAGAGGGGGGGGACCCAATCACAGATACGCAGTATTTT. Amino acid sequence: CASSVEGGDPITDTQYF.

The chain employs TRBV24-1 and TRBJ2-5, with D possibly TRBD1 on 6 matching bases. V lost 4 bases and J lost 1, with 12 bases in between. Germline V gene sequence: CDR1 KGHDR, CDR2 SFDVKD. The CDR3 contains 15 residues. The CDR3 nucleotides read TGTGCCACCAGTGAGGGCTTGGGGGCCCAAGAGACCCAGTACTTC. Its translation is CATSEGLGAQETQYF.

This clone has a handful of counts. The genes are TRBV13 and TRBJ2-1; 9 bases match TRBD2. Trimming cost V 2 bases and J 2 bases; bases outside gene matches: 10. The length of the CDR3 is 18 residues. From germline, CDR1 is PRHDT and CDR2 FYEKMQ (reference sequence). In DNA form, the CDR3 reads TGTGCCAGCAGCTTAACTAAGGCTAGCGGGGCCCCCTACAATGAGCAGTTCTTC. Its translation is CASSLTKASGAPYNEQFF.

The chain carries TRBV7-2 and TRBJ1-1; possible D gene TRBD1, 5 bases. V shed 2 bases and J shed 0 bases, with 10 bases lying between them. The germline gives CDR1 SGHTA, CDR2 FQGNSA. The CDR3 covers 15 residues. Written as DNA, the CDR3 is TGTGCCAGCAGCTTATGGGGGGGGATGAACACTGAAGCTTTCTTT. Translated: CASSLWGGMNTEAFF.

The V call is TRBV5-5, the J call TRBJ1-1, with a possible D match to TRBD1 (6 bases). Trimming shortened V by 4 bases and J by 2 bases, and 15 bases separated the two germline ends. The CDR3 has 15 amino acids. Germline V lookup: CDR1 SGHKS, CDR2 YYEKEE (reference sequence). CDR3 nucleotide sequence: TGTGCCAGCAGCGGTCAGGGGAAGGTCAACACTGAAGCTTTCTTT. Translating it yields CASSGQGKVNTEAFF.

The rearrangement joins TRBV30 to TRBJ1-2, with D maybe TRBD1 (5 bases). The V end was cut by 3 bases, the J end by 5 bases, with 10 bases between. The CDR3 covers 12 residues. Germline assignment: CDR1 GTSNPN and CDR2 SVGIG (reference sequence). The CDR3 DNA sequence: TGTGCCTGGAGCCCCGGGGGGTATGGCTACACCTTC. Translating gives CAWSPGGYGYTF.

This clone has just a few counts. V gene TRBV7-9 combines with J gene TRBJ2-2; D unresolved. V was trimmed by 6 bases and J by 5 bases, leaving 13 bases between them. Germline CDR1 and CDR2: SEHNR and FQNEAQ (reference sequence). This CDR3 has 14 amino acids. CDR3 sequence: CASSLHQATGELFF. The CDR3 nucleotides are TGTGCCAGCAGTCTACATCAGGCAACCGGGGAGCTGTTTTTT.

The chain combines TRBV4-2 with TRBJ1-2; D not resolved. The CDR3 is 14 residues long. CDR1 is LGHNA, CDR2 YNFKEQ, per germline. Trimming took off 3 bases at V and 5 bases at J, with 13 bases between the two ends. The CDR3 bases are TGTGCCAGCAGCCAGGGAGTCTACCCTTATGGCTACACCTTC. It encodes CASSQGVYPYGYTF.

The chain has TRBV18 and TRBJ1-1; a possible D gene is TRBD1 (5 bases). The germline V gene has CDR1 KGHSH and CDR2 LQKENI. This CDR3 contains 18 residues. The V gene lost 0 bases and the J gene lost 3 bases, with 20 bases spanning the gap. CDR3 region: CASSPPGVGGGKDTEAFF. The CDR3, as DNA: TGTGCCAGCTCACCACCAGGGGTCGGGGGAGGAAAGGACACTGAAGCTTTCTTT.

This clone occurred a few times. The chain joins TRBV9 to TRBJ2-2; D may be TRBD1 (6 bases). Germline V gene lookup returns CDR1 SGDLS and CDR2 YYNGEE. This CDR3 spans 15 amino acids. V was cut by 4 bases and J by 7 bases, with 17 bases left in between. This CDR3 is CASSPGVDSLGELFF. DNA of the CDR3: TGTGCCAGCAGCCCAGGGGTCGACAGCCTCGGGGAGCTGTTTTTT.

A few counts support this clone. This CDR3 is CASSEPSGGHTGELFF. The CDR3 DNA is TGTGCCAGCAGTGAGCCTAGCGGGGGCCACACCGGGGAGCTGTTTTTT. The genes are TRBV2 and TRBJ2-2, with 10 nucleotides matching TRBD2. There are 16 residues in the CDR3. The germline CDR1 and CDR2 sequences are SNHLY and FYNNEI. With V trimmed by 3 bases and J by 3 bases, 4 bases remained unmatched.

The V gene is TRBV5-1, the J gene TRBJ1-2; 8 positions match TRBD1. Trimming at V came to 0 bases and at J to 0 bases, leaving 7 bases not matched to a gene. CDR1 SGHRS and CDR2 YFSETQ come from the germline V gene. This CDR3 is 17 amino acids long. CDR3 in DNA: TGCGCCAGCAGCTTGGCCGGAACAGGGGGACCTAACTATGGCTACACCTTC. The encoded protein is CASSLAGTGGPNYGYTF.

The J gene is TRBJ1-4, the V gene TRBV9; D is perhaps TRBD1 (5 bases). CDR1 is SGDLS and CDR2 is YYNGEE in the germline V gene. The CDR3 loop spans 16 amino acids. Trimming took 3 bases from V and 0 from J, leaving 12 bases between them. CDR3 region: CASSASQGATNEKLFF. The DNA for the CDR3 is TGTGCCAGCAGCGCCAGCCAGGGTGCAACTAATGAAAAACTGTTTTTT.

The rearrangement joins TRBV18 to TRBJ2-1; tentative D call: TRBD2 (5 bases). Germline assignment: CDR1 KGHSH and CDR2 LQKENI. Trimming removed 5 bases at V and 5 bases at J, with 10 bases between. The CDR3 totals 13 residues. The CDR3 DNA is TGTGCCAGCTCAATCCGGGAAGACAATGAGCAGTTCTTC. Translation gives CASSIREDNEQFF.